A single TCR beta chain is shown here with its context. The antigen is unknown. This record belongs to a study of shared clonotypes between healthy human individuals. Study-level findings and limits: Around 5% was the fraction of naive CD4 clonotypes found shared across several donors. What naive subsets generally showed was a larger estimated richness than memory subsets showed.

Looked up from germline, CDR1 is SGHDT and CDR2 is YYEEEE. The V segment lost 0 bases and the J segment 1 base; nucleotides outside the gene matches: 6. This CDR3 region has 16 residues. DNA at 150 to 250 ng, roughly 27,000 T cell genomes, went into sorted-subset replicate PCRs. Libraries were prepared by immunoSEQ multiplex PCR; TCRdb keeps only in-frame clonotypes and omits some of them. In the table there are roughly 640,000 clones, 97% of which are singletons. Each sample came from a Caucasian adult donor living in Nashville, Tennessee. The clonotype originates from a woman aged 25 to 39 in good health. Sample: naive CD4+ T cells sorted from blood. The subset here: CD45RA+ positively selected. The V call is TRBV5-6, the J call TRBJ2-7, with TRBD1 identical over 8 bases. The CDR3 region is CASSLAPGGVSYEQYF. CDR3 DNA sequence: TGTGCCAGCAGCTTGGCCCCAGGGGGCGTATCCTACGAGCAGTACTTC.